This T cell receptor (beta chain) was observed in a study of T cell repertoires in aging, cancer and after chemotherapy. General study points: In each cancer cohort, median generation probability increased across chemotherapy, suggesting thymic output rebounded.

The template was genomic DNA from peripheral blood, not RNA. Trimming removed 4 bases from V and 7 bases from J; junction bases left unmatched: 22. This CDR3 is 19 amino acids long. TRB rearrangements spanning V, D and J were amplified using mixed TRB-A/B primers. A single record per CDR3 protein comes from TCRdb applying MiXCR to the multiplex PCR reads. In the table there are more than 2,500 distinct CDR3 sequences, under 25% of which are singletons. This clonotype occurred a few times. Its antigen is unknown. The chain carries TRBV12-3 or TRBV12-4 and TRBJ2-1; 7 bases match TRBD2. This clonotype originated in a human donor with a blood cancer. Sequencing was carried out using blood. The CDR3 DNA follows: TGTGCCAGCAGTTCCCGGAGGTCGGGACTATCGGGGTCTTGGAATGAGCAGTTCTTC. Translation: CASSSRRSGLSGSWNEQFF.